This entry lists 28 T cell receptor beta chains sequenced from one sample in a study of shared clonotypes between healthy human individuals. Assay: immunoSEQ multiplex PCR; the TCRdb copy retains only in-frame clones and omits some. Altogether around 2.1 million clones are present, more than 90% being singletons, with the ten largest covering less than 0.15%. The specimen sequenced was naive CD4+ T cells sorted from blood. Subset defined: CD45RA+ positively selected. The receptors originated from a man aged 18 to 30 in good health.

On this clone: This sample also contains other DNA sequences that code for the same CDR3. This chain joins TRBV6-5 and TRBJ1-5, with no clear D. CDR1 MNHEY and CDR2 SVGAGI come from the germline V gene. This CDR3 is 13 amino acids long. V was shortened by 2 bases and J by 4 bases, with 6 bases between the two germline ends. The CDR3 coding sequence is TGTGCCAGCAGTTACGACGGGAATCAGCCCCAGCATTTT. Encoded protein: CASSYDGNQPQHF.

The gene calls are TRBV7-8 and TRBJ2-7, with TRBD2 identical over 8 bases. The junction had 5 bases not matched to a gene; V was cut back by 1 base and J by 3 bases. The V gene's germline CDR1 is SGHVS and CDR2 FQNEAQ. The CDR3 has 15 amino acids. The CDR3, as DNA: TGTGCCAGCAGCTTAGGTTTTGCGGGGGGCTACGAGCAGTACTTC. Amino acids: CASSLGFAGGYEQYF.

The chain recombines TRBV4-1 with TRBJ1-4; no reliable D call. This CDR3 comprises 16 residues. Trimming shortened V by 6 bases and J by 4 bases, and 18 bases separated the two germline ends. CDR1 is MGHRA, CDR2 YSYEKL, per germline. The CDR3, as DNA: TGCGCCAGCAGTGAAGCCCGTGGGCCGTATAATGAAAAACTGTTTTTT. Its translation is CASSEARGPYNEKLFF.

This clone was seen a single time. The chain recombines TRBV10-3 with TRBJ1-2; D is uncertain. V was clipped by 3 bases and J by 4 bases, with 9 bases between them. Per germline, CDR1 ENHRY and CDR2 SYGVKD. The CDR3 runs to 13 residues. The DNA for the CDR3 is TGTGCCATCAGTGACGGACGGTCCTATGGCTACACCTTC. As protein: CAISDGRSYGYTF.

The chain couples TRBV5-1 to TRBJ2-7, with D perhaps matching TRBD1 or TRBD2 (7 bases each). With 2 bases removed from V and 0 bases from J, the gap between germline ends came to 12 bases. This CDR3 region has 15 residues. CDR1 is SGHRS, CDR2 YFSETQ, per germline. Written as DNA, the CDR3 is TGCGCCAGCAGCTTTGGGAGGGGGCACTCCTACGAGCAGTACTTC. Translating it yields CASSFGRGHSYEQYF.

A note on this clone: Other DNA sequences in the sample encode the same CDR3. The CDR3 is CASSLDVNQPQHF. CDR3 bases: TGCGCCAGCAGCTTAGACGTGAATCAGCCCCAGCATTTT. This chain uses TRBV5-1 with TRBJ1-5; D ambiguous. The CDR3 runs 13 residues. V was clipped by 2 bases and J by 4 bases, with 7 bases between them. CDR1 is SGHRS, CDR2 YFSETQ, per germline.

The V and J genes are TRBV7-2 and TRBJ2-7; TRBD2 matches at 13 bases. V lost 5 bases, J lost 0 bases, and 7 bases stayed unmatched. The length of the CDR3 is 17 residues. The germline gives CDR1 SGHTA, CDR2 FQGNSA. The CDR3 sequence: CASSPGLAGVRSYEQYF. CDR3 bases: TGTGCCAGCAGCCCAGGACTAGCGGGGGTACGCTCCTACGAGCAGTACTTC.

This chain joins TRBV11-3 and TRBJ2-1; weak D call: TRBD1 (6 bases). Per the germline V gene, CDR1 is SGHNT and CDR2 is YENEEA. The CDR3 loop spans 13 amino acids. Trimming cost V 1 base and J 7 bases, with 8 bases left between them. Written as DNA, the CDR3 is TGTGCCAGCAGCTTAGGCCAGGGGAATGAGCAGTTCTTC. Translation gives CASSLGQGNEQFF.

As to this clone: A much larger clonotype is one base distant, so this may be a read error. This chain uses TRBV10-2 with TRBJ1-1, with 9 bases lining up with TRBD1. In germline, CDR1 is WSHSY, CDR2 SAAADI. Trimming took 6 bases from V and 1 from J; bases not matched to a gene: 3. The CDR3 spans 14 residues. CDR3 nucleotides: TGCGCCAGCAGCATGGGACAGGGGAACACTGAAGCTTTCTTT. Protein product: CASSMGQGNTEAFF.

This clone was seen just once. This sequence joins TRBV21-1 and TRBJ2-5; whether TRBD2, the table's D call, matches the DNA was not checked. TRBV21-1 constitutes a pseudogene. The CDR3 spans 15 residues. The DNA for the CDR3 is TGTGCCAGCAGCATGGCGGGGGTCTTACAAGAGACCCAGTACTTC. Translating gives CASSMAGVLQETQYF.

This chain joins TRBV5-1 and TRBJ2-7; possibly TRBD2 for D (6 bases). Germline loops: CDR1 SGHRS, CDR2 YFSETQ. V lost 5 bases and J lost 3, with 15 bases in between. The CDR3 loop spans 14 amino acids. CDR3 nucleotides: TGCGCCAGCAGAACCGGGGACTCACTCTACGAGCAGTACTTC. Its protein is CASRTGDSLYEQYF.

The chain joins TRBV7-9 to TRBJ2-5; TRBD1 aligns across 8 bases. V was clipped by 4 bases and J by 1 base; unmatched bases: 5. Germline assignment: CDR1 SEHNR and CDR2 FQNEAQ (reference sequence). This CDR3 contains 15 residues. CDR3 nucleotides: TGTGCCAGCAGCTCGACAGGGGACCGCCAAGAGACCCAGTACTTC. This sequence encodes CASSSTGDRQETQYF.

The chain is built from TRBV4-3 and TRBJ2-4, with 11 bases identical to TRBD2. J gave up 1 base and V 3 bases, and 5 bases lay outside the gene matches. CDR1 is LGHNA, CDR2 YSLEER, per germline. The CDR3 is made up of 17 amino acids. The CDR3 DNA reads TGCGCCAGCAGCCAGGTGACTAGCGGGACGGCCAAAAACATTCAGTACTTC. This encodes CASSQVTSGTAKNIQYF.

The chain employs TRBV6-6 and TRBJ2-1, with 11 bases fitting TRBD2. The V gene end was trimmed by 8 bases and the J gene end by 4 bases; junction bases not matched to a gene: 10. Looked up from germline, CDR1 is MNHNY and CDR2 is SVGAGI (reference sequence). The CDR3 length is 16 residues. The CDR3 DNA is TGTGCCAGCTCACGATTCACTAGCGGGGGTTACAATGAGCAGTTCTTC. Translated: CASSRFTSGGYNEQFF.

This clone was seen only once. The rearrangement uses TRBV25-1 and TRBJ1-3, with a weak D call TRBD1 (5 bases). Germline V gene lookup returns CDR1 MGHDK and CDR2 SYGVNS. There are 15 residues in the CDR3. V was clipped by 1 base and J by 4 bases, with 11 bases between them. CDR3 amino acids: CASSESGGRGNTIYF. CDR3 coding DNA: TGTGCCAGCAGTGAATCCGGGGGTAGAGGAAACACCATATATTTT.

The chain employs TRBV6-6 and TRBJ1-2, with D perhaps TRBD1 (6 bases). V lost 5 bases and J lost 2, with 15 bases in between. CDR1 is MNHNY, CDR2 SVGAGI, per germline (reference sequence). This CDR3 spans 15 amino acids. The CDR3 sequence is CASSTLQGVNYGYTF. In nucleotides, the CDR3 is TGTGCCAGCAGTACTCTACAGGGAGTGAACTATGGCTACACCTTC.

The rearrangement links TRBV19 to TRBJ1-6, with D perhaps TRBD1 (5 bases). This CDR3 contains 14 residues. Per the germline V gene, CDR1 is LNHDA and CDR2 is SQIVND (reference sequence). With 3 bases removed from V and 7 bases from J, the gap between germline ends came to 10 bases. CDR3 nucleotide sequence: TGTGCCAGTAGTATTCGGACACCGAATTCACCCCTCCACTTT. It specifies CASSIRTPNSPLHF.

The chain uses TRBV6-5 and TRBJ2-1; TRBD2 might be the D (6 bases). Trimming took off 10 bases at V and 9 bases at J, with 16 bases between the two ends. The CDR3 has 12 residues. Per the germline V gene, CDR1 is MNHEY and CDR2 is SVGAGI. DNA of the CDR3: TGTGCCATCAGACGGGGGAACGGTGAGCAGTTCTTC. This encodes CAIRRGNGEQFF.

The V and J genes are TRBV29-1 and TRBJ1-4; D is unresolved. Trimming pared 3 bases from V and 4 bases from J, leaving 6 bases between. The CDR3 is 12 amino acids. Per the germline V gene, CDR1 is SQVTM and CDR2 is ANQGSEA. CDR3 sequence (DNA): TGCAGCGTTGAGAAAGATAATGAAAAACTGTTTTTT. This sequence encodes CSVEKDNEKLFF. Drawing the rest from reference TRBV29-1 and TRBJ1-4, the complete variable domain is SAVISQKPSRDICQRGTSLTIQCQVDSQVTMMFWYRQQPGQSLTLIATANQGSEATYESGFVIDKFPISRPNLTFSTLTVSNMSPEDSSIYLCSVEKDNEKLFFGSGTQLSVL.

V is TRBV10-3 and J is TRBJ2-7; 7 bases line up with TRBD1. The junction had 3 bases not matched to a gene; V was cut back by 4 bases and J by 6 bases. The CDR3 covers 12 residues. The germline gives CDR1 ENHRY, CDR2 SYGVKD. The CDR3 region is CAISGGTAEQYF. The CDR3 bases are TGTGCCATCAGTGGAGGGACAGCCGAGCAGTACTTC.

CDR3 in amino acids: CASSPGQPIMNTEAFF. CDR3 in DNA: TGCGCCAGCAGCCCCGGACAGCCTATTATGAACACTGAAGCTTTCTTT. The chain combines TRBV5-1 with TRBJ1-1; tentatively, D is TRBD1 (6 bases). The CDR3 is made up of 16 amino acids. The ends were cut back, 4 bases at V and 0 bases at J, with 16 bases in the middle. CDR1 and CDR2 (germline): SGHRS, YFSETQ.

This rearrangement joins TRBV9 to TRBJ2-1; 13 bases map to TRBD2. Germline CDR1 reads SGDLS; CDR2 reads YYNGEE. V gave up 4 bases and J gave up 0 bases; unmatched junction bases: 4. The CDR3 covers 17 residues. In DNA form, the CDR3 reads TGTGCCAGCAGCCGGGGACTAGCGGGGATCTCCTACAATGAGCAGTTCTTC. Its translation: CASSRGLAGISYNEQFF.

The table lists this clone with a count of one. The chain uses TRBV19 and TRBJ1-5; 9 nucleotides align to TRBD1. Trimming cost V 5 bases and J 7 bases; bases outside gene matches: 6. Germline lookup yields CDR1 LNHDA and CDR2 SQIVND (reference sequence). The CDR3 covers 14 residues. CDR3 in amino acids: CASSATGGSQPQHF. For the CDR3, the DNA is TGTGCCAGTAGTGCAACAGGGGGCTCACAGCCCCAGCATTTT.

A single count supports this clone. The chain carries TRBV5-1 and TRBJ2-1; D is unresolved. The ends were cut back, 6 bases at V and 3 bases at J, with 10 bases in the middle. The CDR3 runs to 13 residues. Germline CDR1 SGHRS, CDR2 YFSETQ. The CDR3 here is CASKETGYNEQFF. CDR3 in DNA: TGCGCCAGCAAAGAGACTGGCTACAATGAGCAGTTCTTC.

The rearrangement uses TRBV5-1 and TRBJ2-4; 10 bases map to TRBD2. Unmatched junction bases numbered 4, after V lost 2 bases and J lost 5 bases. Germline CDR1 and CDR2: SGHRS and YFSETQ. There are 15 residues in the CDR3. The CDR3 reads CASSFGLAGENIQYF. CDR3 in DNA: TGCGCCAGCAGCTTTGGGCTAGCGGGGGAAAACATTCAGTACTTC.

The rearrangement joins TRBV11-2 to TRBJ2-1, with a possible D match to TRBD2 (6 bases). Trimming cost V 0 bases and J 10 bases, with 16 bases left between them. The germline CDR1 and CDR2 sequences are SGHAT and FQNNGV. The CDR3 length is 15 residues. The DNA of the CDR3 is TGTGCCAGCAGCTTAGATCGTCCCGGGAGAGGGGAGCAGTTCTTC. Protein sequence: CASSLDRPGRGEQFF.

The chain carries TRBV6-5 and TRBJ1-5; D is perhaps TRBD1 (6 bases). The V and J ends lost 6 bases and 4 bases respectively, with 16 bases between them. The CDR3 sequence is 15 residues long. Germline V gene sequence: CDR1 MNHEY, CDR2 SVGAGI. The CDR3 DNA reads TGTGCCAGCAGCCGTCAGGGGACGGGAAATCAGCCCCAGCATTTT. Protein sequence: CASSRQGTGNQPQHF.

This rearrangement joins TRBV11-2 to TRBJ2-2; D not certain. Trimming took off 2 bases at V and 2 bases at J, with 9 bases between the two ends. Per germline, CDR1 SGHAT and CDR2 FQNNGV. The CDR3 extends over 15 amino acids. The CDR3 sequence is CASSLLKGNTGELFF. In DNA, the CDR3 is TGTGCCAGCAGCTTATTGAAGGGAAACACCGGGGAGCTGTTTTTT.